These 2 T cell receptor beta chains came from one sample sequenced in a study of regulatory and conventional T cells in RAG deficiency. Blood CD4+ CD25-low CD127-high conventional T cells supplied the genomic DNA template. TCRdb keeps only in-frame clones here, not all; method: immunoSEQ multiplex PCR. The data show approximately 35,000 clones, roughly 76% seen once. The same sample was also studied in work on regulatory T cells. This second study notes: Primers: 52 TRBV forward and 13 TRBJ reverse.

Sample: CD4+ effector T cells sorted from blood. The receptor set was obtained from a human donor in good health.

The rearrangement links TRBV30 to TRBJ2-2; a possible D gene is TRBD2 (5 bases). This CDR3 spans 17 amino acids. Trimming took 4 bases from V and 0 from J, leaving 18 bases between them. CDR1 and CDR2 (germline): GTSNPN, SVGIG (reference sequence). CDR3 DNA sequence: TGTGCCTGGAATCGGGGTCGAGAGTTTCCGAACACCGGGGAGCTGTTTTTT. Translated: CAWNRGREFPNTGELFF.

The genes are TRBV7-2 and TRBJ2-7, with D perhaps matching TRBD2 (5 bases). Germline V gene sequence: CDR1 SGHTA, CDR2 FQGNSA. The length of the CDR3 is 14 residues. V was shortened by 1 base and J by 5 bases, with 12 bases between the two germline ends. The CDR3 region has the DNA TGTGCCAGCAGCTTAGTAAGGAATAGCGACGAGCAGTACTTC. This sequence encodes CASSLVRNSDEQYF.